Listed here are 9 T cell receptor beta chains from one sample, sequenced in a study of blood T cell repertoires in COVID-19. TCRdb's table, derived via immunoSEQ multiplex PCR, lists solely in-frame clones and lacks some. The sample shows around 68,000 clones, 85% to 90% of them seen only once. Sequences were obtained from peripheral blood. These receptors were taken from a man over 45 with acute or convalescent COVID-19.

V is TRBV4-1 and J is TRBJ2-7, with TRBD1 matching over 10 bases. The germline CDR1 and CDR2 sequences are MGHRA and YSYEKL. This CDR3 comprises 15 residues. V gave up 1 base and J gave up 3 bases; unmatched junction bases: 3. The CDR3 nucleotides are TGCGCCAGCAGCCAAGGGGGACAGGGGCTCTACGAGCAGTACTTC. It specifies CASSQGGQGLYEQYF.

The gene calls are TRBV9 and TRBJ2-2; D remains ambiguous. V was shortened by 1 base and J by 5 bases, with 12 bases between the two germline ends. Per germline, CDR1 SGDLS and CDR2 YYNGEE. There are 15 residues in the CDR3. CDR3 sequence (DNA): TGTGCCAGCAGCGTAACAACCGAAACGACCGGGGAGCTGTTTTTT. It specifies CASSVTTETTGELFF.

V and J are TRBV4-3 and TRBJ1-2, with 12 bases that match TRBD1. This CDR3 contains 18 residues. V lost 0 bases to trimming and J lost 4 bases; unmatched junction nucleotides: 9. The germline CDR1 and CDR2 sequences are LGHNA and YSLEER. The CDR3 sequence: CASSQDWGQGARTYGYTF. The CDR3 region has the DNA TGCGCCAGCAGCCAAGATTGGGGACAGGGGGCGCGAACCTATGGCTACACCTTC.

The chain uses TRBV7-2 and TRBJ2-3; 8 positions match TRBD2. V lost 5 bases and J lost 3; bases outside the gene matches: 10. The CDR3 length is 16 residues. Germline V CDR1 and CDR2: SGHTA, FQGNSA. The CDR3 reads CASSPPGLGKTDTQYF. CDR3 nucleotide sequence: TGTGCCAGCAGCCCCCCGGGACTAGGAAAGACAGATACGCAGTATTTT.

The rearrangement joins TRBV19 to TRBJ2-2; TRBD2 matches 7 bases. Per the germline V gene, CDR1 is LNHDA and CDR2 is SQIVND (reference sequence). CDR3 length: 17 amino acids. Trimming at V came to 2 bases and at J to 2 bases, leaving 8 bases not matched to a gene. CDR3 protein: CASSILAAGINTGELFF. The CDR3 bases are TGTGCCAGTAGTATATTGGCAGCGGGGATAAACACCGGGGAGCTGTTTTTT.

This chain links TRBV5-1 with TRBJ2-1; D uncertain. V shed 2 bases and J shed 6 bases, with 12 bases lying between them. Germline values: CDR1 SGHRS, CDR2 YFSETQ. The CDR3 is 14 residues long. In DNA, the CDR3 is TGCGCCAGCAGCTTAGGTGACTTACTCAATGAGCAGTTCTTC. Translated: CASSLGDLLNEQFF.

This sequence joins TRBV18 and TRBJ1-1; 11 bases agree with TRBD1. V lost 4 bases and J lost 2; bases outside the gene matches: 9. The CDR3 is 17 amino acids. In germline, CDR1 is KGHSH, CDR2 LQKENI. The CDR3 region is CASSRGMGQGGNTEAFF. The DNA of the CDR3 is TGTGCCAGCTCACGGGGAATGGGACAGGGGGGTAACACTGAAGCTTTCTTT.

The V call is TRBV6-2 or TRBV6-3, the J call TRBJ2-7, with TRBD2 matching over 13 bases. The CDR3 is made up of 20 amino acids. The germline V gene has CDR1 MNHEY and CDR2 SVGEGT. The V and J ends lost 0 bases and 0 bases, in that order; junction bases with no gene match: 11. In DNA form, the CDR3 reads TGTGCCAGCAGTTACTCGTCCAGACTAGCGGGAGGCCAGAGCTCCTACGAGCAGTACTTC. Amino acids: CASSYSSRLAGGQSSYEQYF.

This clone was detected only a few times. This chain links TRBV9 with TRBJ1-3; 8 bases are a match to TRBD1. The CDR3 spans 15 residues. V lost 3 bases, J lost 0 bases, and 2 bases stayed unmatched. Germline CDR1 is SGDLS and CDR2 is YYNGEE. Written as DNA, the CDR3 is TGTGCCAGCAGCGCGGGGACAGGCTCTGGAAACACCATATATTTT. Its translation is CASSAGTGSGNTIYF.